This T cell receptor (beta chain) is drawn from a study of blood T cells in healthy people across ages. Study-wide findings and caveats: Age showed a roughly linear inverse relationship with TCR beta diversity per million T cells. Fewer expanded clones and more diversity marked long-lived versus aged donors. Strong correlation existed between TCR beta diversity and naive T cell percentage.

A sample-barcoded 5' primer and a J-beta primer mix were used in a second PCR of roughly 6 to 11 cycles. Each cDNA molecule was tagged by a template-switch adaptor with 12 random nucleotides. MiXCR, run by TCRdb on the 5' RACE reads, gives a single entry per CDR3 protein. The sample gives 1.5 million to 2 million distinct CDR3 sequences, roughly 27% of which show up once; about 8% is in the top ten. In germline, CDR1 is SGHRS, CDR2 YFSETQ. The CDR3 extends over 14 amino acids. With 4 bases removed from V and 1 base from J, the gap between germline ends came to 11 bases. In the case of this clonotype: Its matching antigen is unknown.

The V gene is TRBV5-1, the J gene TRBJ1-1, with a possible D match to TRBD1 (6 bases). This clonotype was obtained from a woman aged 25 to 39 in good health. The sample was blood. The CDR3 nucleotides are TGCGCCAGCAGCCCGGGACATCAGAACACTGAAGCTTTCTTT. Amino acids: CASSPGHQNTEAFF.